The 20 T cell receptor beta chains presented below share a single source sample, sequenced in a study of cytomegalovirus exposure and HLA in healthy donors. Primers for the PCR totalled 60 Vbeta and 13 Jbeta. Assay used: immunoSEQ multiplex PCR; TCRdb lists only in-frame clones, some missing. This table has roughly 120,000 clones, about 8% appearing once. Sequenced material: PBMCs. Receptors were obtained from a woman aged 35 to 49 in good health and CMV-seropositive.

This clone occurred a few times. The chain combines TRBV20-1 with TRBJ2-7, with D possibly being TRBD2 (5 bases). V was clipped by 5 bases and J by 3 bases, with 8 bases between them. Germline lookup yields CDR1 DFQATT and CDR2 SNEGSKA (reference sequence). This CDR3 is 11 amino acids long. The CDR3 DNA follows: TGCAGTGCTCCCAGCGGCTACGAGCAGTACTTC. Amino acid sequence: CSAPSGYEQYF.

V and J are TRBV7-7 and TRBJ2-2; 9 nucleotides align to TRBD1. The CDR3 totals 17 residues. Germline CDR1 SSHAT, CDR2 FNYEAQ (reference sequence). The V segment lost 2 bases and the J segment 0 bases; nucleotides outside the gene matches: 4. The CDR3 DNA sequence: TGTGCCAGCAGCTTAAACCGGGACAGGGCGAACACCGGGGAGCTGTTTTTT. Residues: CASSLNRDRANTGELFF.

This clone has more than one count but fewer than ten. This chain uses TRBV6-5 with TRBJ2-5, with a possible D match to TRBD2 (6 bases). V was trimmed by 6 bases and J by 5 bases, leaving 10 bases between them. From germline, CDR1 is MNHEY and CDR2 SVGAGI. This CDR3 has 12 residues. The CDR3 coding sequence is TGTGCCAGCAGCCGACTAGGCGAGACCCAGTACTTC. Amino acid sequence: CASSRLGETQYF.

The rearrangement joins TRBV10-3 to TRBJ1-4; D might be TRBD1 (5 bases). The CDR3 has 14 amino acids. The V gene lost 3 bases and the J gene lost 1 base, with 6 bases spanning the gap. The V gene's germline CDR1 is ENHRY and CDR2 SYGVKD. CDR3 bases: TGTGCCATCAGTGAAGACAGAACTAATGAAAAACTGTTTTTT. Amino acid sequence: CAISEDRTNEKLFF.

The V call is TRBV7-9, the J call TRBJ1-2, with 8 bases aligning to TRBD1. Germline V lookup: CDR1 SEHNR, CDR2 FQNEAQ (reference sequence). The CDR3 is 13 residues long. Trimming took 7 bases from V and 4 from J; bases not matched to a gene: 5. The CDR3 bases are TGTGCCAGCACCCAGGGGGCCGTCTATGGCTACACCTTC. Amino acids: CASTQGAVYGYTF.

This clone has just a few counts. This rearrangement joins TRBV10-2 to TRBJ1-2; TRBD1 agrees at 8 bases. CDR1 is WSHSY, CDR2 SAAADI, per germline. This CDR3 contains 15 residues. J lost 2 bases, V lost 3 bases, and 5 bases had no gene match. CDR3 protein: CASSDWAGGNYGYTF. In DNA, the CDR3 is TGCGCCAGCAGTGATTGGGCAGGGGGCAACTATGGCTACACCTTC.

This clone was counted many times. Other DNA sequences in the same sample also yield this CDR3. V gene TRBV5-1 combines with J gene TRBJ1-3, with D possibly being TRBD1 (6 bases). The CDR3 is 15 amino acids. The germline V gene encodes CDR1 SGHRS and CDR2 YFSETQ. Trimming took off 4 bases at V and 0 bases at J, with 11 bases between the two ends. The CDR3 coding sequence is TGCGCCAGCAGCGATACAGGGTACTCTGGAAACACCATATATTTT. Its protein is CASSDTGYSGNTIYF.

This chain connects TRBV28 to TRBJ1-4; possibly TRBD1 for D (5 bases). The CDR3 has 14 residues. Germline V gene sequence: CDR1 MDHEN, CDR2 SYDVKM. The V gene lost 8 bases and the J gene lost 2 bases, with 12 bases spanning the gap. The CDR3, as DNA: TGTGCCAGCCGAGTGGGGGGGACTAATGAAAAACTGTTTTTT. Translated, it gives CASRVGGTNEKLFF.

The CDR3: CASSLQGDGNTIYF. The DNA for the CDR3 is TGTGCCAGCAGTCTACAGGGTGATGGAAACACCATATATTTT. The gene calls are TRBV2 and TRBJ1-3; D may be TRBD1 (6 bases). V was cut by 5 bases and J by 3 bases, with 11 bases left in between. This CDR3 region has 14 residues. CDR1 and CDR2 from the germline V gene are SNHLY and FYNNEI.

J is TRBJ1-5 and V is TRBV18; D gene uncertain. The CDR3 contains 14 residues. The V and J ends lost 4 bases and 0 bases respectively, with 7 bases between them. CDR1 and CDR2 from the germline V gene are KGHSH and LQKENI. The CDR3 DNA reads TGTGCCAGCTCACGAGTCTATAGCAATCAGCCCCAGCATTTT. This translates into CASSRVYSNQPQHF.

This clone was counted between two and nine times. V is TRBV15 and J is TRBJ1-4; perhaps TRBD1 as D (5 bases). V was cut by 5 bases and J by 2 bases, with 12 bases left in between. Germline V gene lookup returns CDR1 LNHNV and CDR2 YYDKDF (reference sequence). This CDR3 spans 15 amino acids. In nucleotides, the CDR3 is TGTGCCACCAGCCGGAGACAGCCGACTAATGAAAAACTGTTTTTT. This codes for CATSRRQPTNEKLFF.

The DNA of the CDR3 is TGTGCCTGGAGTTCCGGGCAGGGCGGAAACACCATATATTTT. This translates into CAWSSGQGGNTIYF. This chain links TRBV30 with TRBJ1-3; possibly TRBD1 for D (5 bases). The CDR3 has 14 amino acids. Germline values: CDR1 GTSNPN, CDR2 SVGIG (reference sequence). V lost 2 bases and J 4 bases, leaving 12 bases between the germline ends.

The sample holds a few counts of this clone. DNA of the CDR3: TGCAGCGCCCTCGGGGGCGGGGGGATCTACGAGCAGTACTTC. Protein product: CSALGGGGIYEQYF. The chain carries TRBV29-1 and TRBJ2-7; TRBD2 matches 8 bases. The germline V gene has CDR1 SQVTM and CDR2 ANQGSEA. This CDR3 contains 14 residues. With 7 bases clipped from V and 3 bases from J, the junction kept 11 bases outside the gene matches.

This clone was observed a handful of times. The rearrangement links TRBV6-1 to TRBJ1-2; D remains ambiguous. The V end was cut by 2 bases, the J end by 4 bases, with 17 bases between. The CDR3 totals 16 residues. Germline CDR1 is MNHNS and CDR2 is SASEGT. CDR3 loop: CASSEKLWAPGYGYTF. The CDR3, as DNA: TGTGCCAGCAGTGAAAAATTGTGGGCCCCCGGCTATGGCTACACCTTC.

This clone has just a few counts. The rearrangement links TRBV2 to TRBJ1-6; 8 bases align to TRBD1. Germline lookup yields CDR1 SNHLY and CDR2 FYNNEI. This CDR3 is built from 12 residues. The junction had 2 bases not matched to a gene; V was cut back by 8 bases and J by 8 bases. The CDR3 protein is CASGQGDSPLHF. The CDR3 DNA sequence: TGTGCCAGCGGACAGGGCGATTCACCCCTCCACTTT.

The genes are TRBV2 and TRBJ2-6, with D tentatively TRBD1 (5 bases). Germline V CDR1 and CDR2: SNHLY, FYNNEI. The CDR3 is 15 amino acids. The ends were cut back, 6 bases at V and 2 bases at J, with 11 bases in the middle. This CDR3 reads CASRDRQTGANVLTF. DNA of the CDR3: TGTGCCAGCAGGGACCGACAGACTGGGGCCAACGTCCTGACTTTC.

The V call is TRBV11-1, the J call TRBJ1-2; 9 nucleotides line up with TRBD1. Germline V CDR1 and CDR2: SGHAT, FQDESV (reference sequence). This CDR3 is 14 amino acids long. Trimming cost V 5 bases and J 2 bases; bases outside gene matches: 3. CDR3 sequence reads: CASSGGQGNYGYTF. The CDR3 DNA reads TGTGCCAGCAGCGGGGGACAGGGCAACTATGGCTACACCTTC.

This clone was recorded a few times. The V and J genes are TRBV29-1 and TRBJ2-2; 11 positions match TRBD2. The CDR3 spans 15 residues. Looked up from germline, CDR1 is SQVTM and CDR2 is ANQGSEA. V lost 1 base to trimming and J lost 4 bases; unmatched junction nucleotides: 2. DNA for the CDR3: TGCAGCGTTGAAGGACTAGCGGGGTTCACCGGGGAGCTGTTTTTT. Translating it yields CSVEGLAGFTGELFF.

This rearrangement joins TRBV5-1 to TRBJ1-3; no reliable D call. The V gene lost 0 bases and the J gene lost 0 bases, with 13 bases spanning the gap. Per the germline V gene, CDR1 is SGHRS and CDR2 is YFSETQ. This CDR3 has 17 residues. CDR3 amino acids: CASSLVPSGPSGNTIYF. The CDR3 DNA is TGCGCCAGCAGCTTGGTCCCCAGCGGACCCTCTGGAAACACCATATATTTT.

This clone was seen a handful of times. The chain carries TRBV19 and TRBJ2-6; maybe TRBD2 (5 bases). Germline CDR1 LNHDA, CDR2 SQIVND (reference sequence). Trimming took off 5 bases at V and 1 base at J, with 12 bases between the two ends. The CDR3 has 16 residues. The CDR3 sequence is CASSFRGRSGANVLTF. The CDR3 region has the DNA TGTGCCAGTAGTTTCCGTGGGAGATCTGGGGCCAACGTCCTGACTTTC.